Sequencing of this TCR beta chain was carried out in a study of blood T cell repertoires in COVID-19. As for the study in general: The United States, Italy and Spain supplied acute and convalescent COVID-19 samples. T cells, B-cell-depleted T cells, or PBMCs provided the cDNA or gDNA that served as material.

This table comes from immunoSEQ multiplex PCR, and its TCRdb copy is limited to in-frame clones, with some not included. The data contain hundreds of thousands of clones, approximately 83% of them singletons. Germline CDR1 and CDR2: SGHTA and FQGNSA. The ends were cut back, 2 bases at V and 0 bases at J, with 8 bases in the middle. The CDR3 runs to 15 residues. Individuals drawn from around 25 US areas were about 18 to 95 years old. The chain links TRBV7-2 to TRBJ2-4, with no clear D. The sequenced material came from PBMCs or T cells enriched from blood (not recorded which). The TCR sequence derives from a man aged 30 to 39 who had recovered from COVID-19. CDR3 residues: CASSLSSLAKNIQYF. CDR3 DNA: TGTGCCAGCAGCTTAAGTAGCTTAGCCAAAAACATTCAGTACTTC.